Each of the 10 T cell receptor beta chains below was sequenced from the same sample in a study of human T cells and chemical hapten exposure. Documented time point: pre-sensitization, week 0. Treatment meaning: therapeutic diphenylcyclopropenone sensitization with weekly scalp DPC. TCRdb reprocessed the RACE reads with MiXCR, giving one entry per CDR3 protein. Of about 120,000 distinct CDR3 sequences listed, approximately 13% are singletons. The material sequenced was whole blood, taken in connection with sensitization to the hapten diphenylcyclopropenone (DPC). These TCRs come from a woman aged 18 to 35 with alopecia areata. Some clones in this sample may be carry-over from other donors' samples.

This clonotype was counted a few times. One junction end does not reproduce the germline sequence, and a read error may be involved. V usage is TRBV6-2 or TRBV6-3 and J usage is TRBJ2-2; the D gene is possibly TRBD2 (5 bases). Germline-derived CDR1 and CDR2 are MNHEY and SVGEGT. The CDR3 totals 16 residues. The CDR3: CASSYRTYTNTGERFF. The DNA for the CDR3 is TGTGCCAGCAGCTACCGGACGTACACGAACACCGGGGAGCGGTTTTTT.

The V gene is TRBV29-1, the J gene TRBJ2-7; possible D gene TRBD2, 5 bases. This CDR3 is 16 amino acids long. The germline CDR1 and CDR2 sequences are SQVTM and ANQGSEA. V was pared by 7 bases and J by 0 bases, with 22 bases between. The CDR3 nucleotides are TGCAGCGCTTTCCTTCTGGACGGGAAAAGCTCCTACGAGCAGTACTTC. This gives the protein CSAFLLDGKSSYEQYF.

Ten or more counts support this clonotype. This rearrangement joins TRBV6-2 or TRBV6-3 to TRBJ2-5; TRBD2 might be the D (5 bases). V lost 2 bases and J 1 base, leaving 17 bases between the germline ends. Germline V gene lookup returns CDR1 MNHEY and CDR2 SVGEGT. The CDR3 extends over 17 amino acids. The CDR3 nucleotides read TGTGCCAGCAGTTACGATCTCCGAAAAGGAGGCCAAGAGACCCAGTACTTC. Translated, it gives CASSYDLRKGGQETQYF.

This clonotype was detected many times. The chain uses TRBV25-1 and TRBJ2-7; D remains unclear. There are 12 residues in the CDR3. V lost 4 bases to trimming and J lost 6 bases, with 10 bases between them. Germline V CDR1 and CDR2: MGHDK, SYGVNS. CDR3 coding DNA: TGTGCCAGCAGTGGGATAGGGCCCGAGCAGTACTTC. Translation: CASSGIGPEQYF.

This clonotype was observed a few times. The rearrangement uses TRBV15 and TRBJ2-2; D ambiguous. The length of the CDR3 is 14 residues. The germline V gene has CDR1 LNHNV and CDR2 YYDKDF (reference sequence). V lost 0 bases and J 9 bases, leaving 11 bases between the germline ends. Here the CDR3 DNA reads TGTGCCACCAGCAGAGAGGATCAAAGGCGGGAGCTGTTTTTT. This gives the protein CATSREDQRRELFF.

A few counts support this clonotype. This chain uses TRBV9 with TRBJ1-3; D is uncertain. From germline, CDR1 is SGDLS and CDR2 YYNGEE. V was trimmed by 1 base and J by 3 bases, leaving 2 bases between them. The CDR3 is 12 amino acids. The CDR3 region is CASSVFGNTIYF. Here the CDR3 DNA reads TGTGCCAGCAGCGTATTTGGAAACACCATATATTTT.

This rearrangement joins TRBV5-4 to TRBJ2-3, with 10 bases matching TRBD2. The CDR3 runs to 17 residues. Per germline, CDR1 SGHNT and CDR2 YYREEE (reference sequence). Unmatched junction bases numbered 10, after V lost 0 bases and J lost 6 bases. The CDR3 loop reads CASSLAGIAGGGDTQYF. The DNA of the CDR3 is TGTGCCAGCAGCTTGGCCGGGATAGCGGGGGGCGGGGATACGCAGTATTTT.

The V call is TRBV6-6, the J call TRBJ1-3; weak D call: TRBD1 (5 bases). Germline CDR1 reads MNHNY; CDR2 reads SVGAGI (reference sequence). The ends were cut back, 2 bases at V and 4 bases at J, with 21 bases in the middle. The CDR3 has 18 residues. In DNA, the CDR3 is TGTGCCAGCAGTTACAGAAGTGGAGGCAGGGTGAGAGGAAACACCATATATTTT. Translating it yields CASSYRSGGRVRGNTIYF.

This clonotype was seen more than once but under ten times. V usage is TRBV3-1 and J usage is TRBJ2-7; perhaps TRBD2 as D (6 bases). The germline gives CDR1 LGHDT, CDR2 YNNKEL (reference sequence). There are 15 residues in the CDR3. V was cut by 0 bases and J by 0 bases, with 9 bases left in between. The CDR3 here is CASSQEWRGSYEQYF. CDR3 in DNA: TGTGCCAGCAGCCAAGAATGGAGGGGCTCCTACGAGCAGTACTTC.

The chain uses TRBV5-1 and TRBJ1-1; tentative D call: TRBD1 (6 bases). The length of the CDR3 is 16 residues. Germline V gene sequence: CDR1 SGHRS, CDR2 YFSETQ. The germline V and J ends were trimmed by 0 bases and 0 bases, with 12 bases remaining between them. DNA of the CDR3: TGCGCCAGCAGCTTGGTATCAGGGGCTATGAACACTGAAGCTTTCTTT. It specifies CASSLVSGAMNTEAFF.